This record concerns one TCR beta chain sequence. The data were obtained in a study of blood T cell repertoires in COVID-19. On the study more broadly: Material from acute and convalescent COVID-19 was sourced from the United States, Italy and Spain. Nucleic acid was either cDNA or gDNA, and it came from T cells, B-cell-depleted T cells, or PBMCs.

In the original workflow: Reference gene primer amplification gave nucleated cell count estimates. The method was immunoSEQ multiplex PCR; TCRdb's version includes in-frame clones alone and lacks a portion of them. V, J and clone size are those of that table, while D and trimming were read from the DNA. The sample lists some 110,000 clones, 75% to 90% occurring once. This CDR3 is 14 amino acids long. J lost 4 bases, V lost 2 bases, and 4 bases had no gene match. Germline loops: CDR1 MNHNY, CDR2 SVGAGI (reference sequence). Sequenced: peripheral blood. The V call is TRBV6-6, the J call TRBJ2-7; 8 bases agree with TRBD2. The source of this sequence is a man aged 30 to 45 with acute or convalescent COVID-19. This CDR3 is CASSYRGLAYEQYF. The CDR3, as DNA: TGTGCCAGCAGTTACCGAGGACTAGCTTACGAGCAGTACTTC.